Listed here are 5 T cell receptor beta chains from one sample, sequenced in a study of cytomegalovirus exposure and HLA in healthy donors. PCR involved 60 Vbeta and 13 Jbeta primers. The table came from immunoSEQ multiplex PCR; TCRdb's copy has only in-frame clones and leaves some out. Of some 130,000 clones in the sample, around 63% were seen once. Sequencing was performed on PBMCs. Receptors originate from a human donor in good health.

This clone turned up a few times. In DNA form, the CDR3 reads TGCGCCAGCAGCTTGGCCGGGCAGGGGGACGAGCAGTACTTC. It yields the protein CASSLAGQGDEQYF. V and J are TRBV5-1 and TRBJ2-7; 7 bases match TRBD1. The CDR3 runs 14 residues. Germline trimming cut 0 bases from V and 5 bases from J; bases unmatched to any gene: 5. Per the germline V gene, CDR1 is SGHRS and CDR2 is YFSETQ.

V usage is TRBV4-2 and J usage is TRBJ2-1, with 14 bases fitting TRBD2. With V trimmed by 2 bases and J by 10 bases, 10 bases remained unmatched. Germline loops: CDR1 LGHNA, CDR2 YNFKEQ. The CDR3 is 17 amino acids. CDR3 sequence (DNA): TGTGCCAGCAGCCAACTCGGGGGGACTAGCGGGAGCGGAGAGCAGTTCTTC. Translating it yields CASSQLGGTSGSGEQFF.

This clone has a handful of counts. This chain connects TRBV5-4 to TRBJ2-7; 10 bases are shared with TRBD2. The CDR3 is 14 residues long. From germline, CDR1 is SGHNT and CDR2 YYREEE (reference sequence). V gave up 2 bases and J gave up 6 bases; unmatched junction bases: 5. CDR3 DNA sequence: TGTGCCAGCAGCTTAGCGGGAGGGCCTGGCGAGCAGTACTTC. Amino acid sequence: CASSLAGGPGEQYF.

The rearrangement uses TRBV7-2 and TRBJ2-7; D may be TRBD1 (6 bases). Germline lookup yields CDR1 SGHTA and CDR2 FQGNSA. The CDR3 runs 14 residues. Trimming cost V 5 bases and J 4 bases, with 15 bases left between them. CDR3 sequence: CASSQAAGAYEQYF. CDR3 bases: TGTGCCAGCAGCCAAGCGGCAGGGGCGTACGAGCAGTACTTC.

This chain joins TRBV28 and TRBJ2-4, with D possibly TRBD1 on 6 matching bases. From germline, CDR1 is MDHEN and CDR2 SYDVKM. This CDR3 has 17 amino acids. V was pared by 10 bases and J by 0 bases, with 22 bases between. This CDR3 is CATKPSRDKPAKNIQYF. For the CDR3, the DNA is TGTGCCACCAAACCCTCCAGGGACAAACCAGCCAAAAACATTCAGTACTTC. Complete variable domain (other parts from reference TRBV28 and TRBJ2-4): DVKVTQSSRYLVKRTGEKVFLECVQDMDHENMFWYRQDPGLGLRLIYFSYDVKMKEKGDIPEGYSVSREKKERFSLILESASTNQTSMYLCATKPSRDKPAKNIQYFGAGTRLSVL.